This T cell receptor (beta chain) is from a study of T cell changes during pregnancy in multiple sclerosis. Using immunoSEQ multiplex PCR, the repertoire was profiled, and TCRdb retains in-frame clones only, with some absent. The sample includes about 40,000 clones, approximately 92% seen only once; the top ten take less than 1.5%. The V segment lost 3 bases and the J segment 0 bases; nucleotides outside the gene matches: 5. CDR1 and CDR2 from the germline V gene are SEHNR and FQNEAQ (reference sequence). The CDR3 extends over 16 amino acids. The TCR sequence derives from a female donor with multiple sclerosis, enrolled in a pregnancy study. The chain carries TRBV7-9 and TRBJ2-3, with 8 bases aligning to TRBD2. Sequenced material: peripheral blood, taken before pregnancy. CDR3 coding DNA: TGTGCCAGCAGCTTCAGGGAGCGGGAGAGCACAGATACGCAGTATTTT. Protein: CASSFRERESTDTQYF.